Below are 27 T cell receptor beta chains sequenced from a single sample in a study of cytomegalovirus exposure and HLA in healthy donors (dated by TCRdb to 2017 to 2019). The library relied on the immunoSEQ multiplex PCR assay. For the multiplex PCR, a mixture combining 60 forward primers for TCR Vbeta segments and 13 reverse primers for TCR Jbeta segments was used. This is the immuneACCESS table as TCRdb keeps it, with only in-frame sequences that have V and J called. A part of the clones is gone; compared with another copy, unresolved V genes explain less than half, and the rest is unexplained. The table for this sample lists more than 150,000 clones; roughly 83% of them were counted only once. The top ten constitute approximately 1.5% of the sample. Sequencing was done on a sample of PBMCs. These receptors all stem from a woman under 30 in good health and CMV-seronegative.

The chain is built from TRBV7-9 and TRBJ2-7, with a tentative D call TRBD2 (6 bases). This CDR3 spans 16 amino acids. Looked up from germline, CDR1 is SEHNR and CDR2 is FQNEAQ (reference sequence). V was trimmed by 1 base and J by 2 bases, leaving 15 bases between them. The CDR3 region has the DNA TGTGCCAGCAGCTTAGTGGAACTAGCTTCCACCTACGAGCAGTACTTC. Amino acids: CASSLVELASTYEQYF.

This sequence joins TRBV5-6 and TRBJ1-1, with 9 bases aligning to TRBD1. The V gene's germline CDR1 is SGHDT and CDR2 YYEEEE. The CDR3 covers 15 residues. The junction had 3 bases not matched to a gene; V was cut back by 0 bases and J by 3 bases. This chain's CDR3 is CASSLGDRADTEAFF. DNA for the CDR3: TGTGCCAGCAGCTTGGGGGACAGGGCCGACACTGAAGCTTTCTTT.

The chain links TRBV29-1 to TRBJ2-2; perhaps TRBD2 as D (6 bases). Germline lookup yields CDR1 SQVTM and CDR2 ANQGSEA. The CDR3 has 13 residues. V dropped 6 bases and J dropped 3 bases, with 11 bases sitting between them. The CDR3 bases are TGCAGCGTGGAGGGATACGACACCGGGGAGCTGTTTTTT. This gives the protein CSVEGYDTGELFF.

Comment on this clone: The sample contains more than one DNA sequence encoding this CDR3. The chain links TRBV20-1 to TRBJ1-2; TRBD1 is a possible D gene (6 bases). V lost 4 bases to trimming and J lost 8 bases, with 11 bases between them. The CDR3 spans 11 residues. The germline V gene has CDR1 DFQATT and CDR2 SNEGSKA (reference sequence). The chain's CDR3 is CSATRGSGYTF. The DNA for the CDR3 is TGCAGTGCTACCAGGGGTTCGGGCTACACCTTC.

This clone is a singleton in its sample. The V call is TRBV28, the J call TRBJ2-7; D gene ambiguous. The V gene's germline CDR1 is MDHEN and CDR2 SYDVKM. V dropped 5 bases and J dropped 5 bases, with 13 bases sitting between them. CDR3 length: 13 residues. CDR3 sequence reads: CASSPPVENEQYF. CDR3 DNA sequence: TGTGCCAGCAGTCCACCGGTAGAGAACGAGCAGTACTTC.

The chain uses TRBV19 and TRBJ1-5, with 8 bases fitting TRBD1. Per germline, CDR1 LNHDA and CDR2 SQIVND (reference sequence). Trimming at V came to 6 bases and at J to 1 base, leaving 2 bases not matched to a gene. There are 14 residues in the CDR3. The CDR3 bases are TGTGCCAGTAGGAGGACAGGGAGCAATCAGCCCCAGCATTTT. Protein: CASRRTGSNQPQHF. Looking up the rest from reference TRBV19 and TRBJ1-5 gives the full variable domain: DGGITQSPKYLFRKEGQNVTLSCEQNLNHDAMYWYRQDPGQGLRLIYYSQIVNDFQKGDIAEGYSVSREKKESFPLTVTSAQKNPTAFYLCASRRTGSNQPQHFGDGTRLSIL.

This rearrangement joins TRBV5-6 to TRBJ1-3; the match to TRBD1 covers 7 bases. Looked up from germline, CDR1 is SGHDT and CDR2 is YYEEEE. The CDR3 is 14 residues long. After removal of 4 bases from V and 2 bases from J, the junction contained 3 bases not matched to a gene. The CDR3 loop reads CASSKDRAGNTIYF. The CDR3, as DNA: TGTGCCAGCAGCAAAGACAGGGCTGGAAACACCATATATTTT.

The chain employs TRBV27 and TRBJ1-2; D not certain. This CDR3 has 16 amino acids. Trimming shortened V by 3 bases and J by 2 bases, and 16 bases separated the two germline ends. Germline CDR1 reads MNHEY; CDR2 reads SMNVEV (reference sequence). Written as DNA, the CDR3 is TGTGCCAGCAGTTTCTTTCCCCCGACTGGAAACTATGGCTACACCTTC. Amino acid sequence: CASSFFPPTGNYGYTF.

This chain connects TRBV19 to TRBJ1-5; TRBD1 aligns across 10 bases. Germline assignment: CDR1 LNHDA and CDR2 SQIVND (reference sequence). V lost 3 bases, J lost 0 bases, and 2 bases stayed unmatched. The CDR3 runs 16 residues. CDR3 loop: CASSIRQGASNQPQHF. The CDR3 DNA is TGTGCCAGTAGTATCCGACAGGGGGCTAGCAATCAGCCCCAGCATTTT.

This clone appeared once. The chain combines TRBV10-3 with TRBJ2-6; D is possibly TRBD2 (5 bases). CDR3 length: 13 residues. Between the trimmed V and J ends, which lost 6 bases and 3 bases, there was a span of 6 bases. Germline V gene lookup returns CDR1 ENHRY and CDR2 SYGVKD. CDR3 coding DNA: TGTGCCATCAGCGGGGTTGGGGCCAACGTCCTGACTTTC. It is translated as CAISGVGANVLTF.

CDR3 sequence (DNA): TGTGCCAGCAGCTCTACCCCCCGTTTTGGCTACACCTTC. Its protein product is CASSSTPRFGYTF. The chain links TRBV28 to TRBJ1-2; D gene uncertain. From germline, CDR1 is MDHEN and CDR2 SYDVKM. CDR3 length equals 13 residues. V lost 6 bases to trimming and J lost 7 bases, with 15 bases between them.

V is TRBV11-2 and J is TRBJ2-1; the match to TRBD2 covers 14 bases. V shed 5 bases and J 6 bases; nucleotides not matched to a gene: 3. This CDR3 region has 15 residues. Germline values: CDR1 SGHAT, CDR2 FQNNGV. For the CDR3, the DNA is TGTGCCAGCAGCCGGGGGACTAGCGGGGGCAATGAGCAGTTCTTC. Its protein is CASSRGTSGGNEQFF.

This clone was recorded once. V and J are TRBV11-2 and TRBJ1-2, with D perhaps TRBD1 (6 bases). With 5 bases removed from V and 8 bases from J, the gap between germline ends came to 12 bases. CDR1 and CDR2 from the germline V gene are SGHAT and FQNNGV. The CDR3 contains 12 residues. The CDR3 loop reads CASSRNRDGYTF. The DNA of the CDR3 is TGTGCCAGCAGCCGAAACAGGGACGGCTACACCTTC.

The genes are TRBV11-2 and TRBJ2-7; possible D gene TRBD2, 6 bases. CDR3 size: 15 residues. Germline CDR1 and CDR2: SGHAT and FQNNGV. V was cut by 5 bases and J by 3 bases, with 17 bases left in between. DNA for the CDR3: TGTGCCAGCAGCCTACAAGCGGGCCGCGGCTACGAGCAGTACTTC. Its translation is CASSLQAGRGYEQYF. Using reference TRBV11-2 and TRBJ2-7 for the parts outside the CDR3, the full variable domain is EAGVAQSPRYKIIEKRQSVAFWCNPISGHATLYWYQQILGQGPKLLIQFQNNGVVDDSQLPKDRFSAERLKGVDSTLKIQPAKLEDSAVYLCASSLQAGRGYEQYFGPGTRLTVT.

This chain connects TRBV5-1 to TRBJ1-2; D perhaps matches TRBD1 (5 bases). CDR3 length equals 17 residues. The V gene lost 4 bases and the J gene lost 0 bases, with 19 bases spanning the gap. Germline CDR1 and CDR2: SGHRS and YFSETQ. In nucleotides, the CDR3 is TGCGCCAGCAGCGACAGCTTTCAGGCTCAAGCTAACTATGGCTACACCTTC. Its protein product is CASSDSFQAQANYGYTF.

V is TRBV30 and J is TRBJ2-7, with TRBD1 matching 11 bases. CDR1 is GTSNPN and CDR2 is SVGIG in the germline V gene (reference sequence). The CDR3 runs to 16 residues. V dropped 0 bases and J dropped 5; count of bases not matched to a gene: 9. The CDR3 spells CAWSVWTGGPADEQYF. In DNA, the CDR3 is TGTGCCTGGAGTGTTTGGACAGGGGGCCCAGCCGACGAGCAGTACTTC.

The chain joins TRBV5-1 to TRBJ2-7; 8 bases are shared with TRBD1. Germline V gene sequence: CDR1 SGHRS, CDR2 YFSETQ. V shed 4 bases and J 6 bases; nucleotides not matched to a gene: 9. The CDR3 loop spans 14 amino acids. CDR3 loop: CASSPGTGGLEQYF. The CDR3 DNA sequence: TGCGCCAGCAGCCCCGGGACAGGAGGGCTCGAGCAGTACTTC.

The gene calls are TRBV7-3 and TRBJ2-3; 7 bases are shared with TRBD1. V was pared by 1 base and J by 3 bases, with 4 bases of the junction left unmatched. Germline CDR1 and CDR2: SGHTA and FQGTGA. CDR3 size: 15 residues. CDR3 protein: CASSLRGGRTDTQYF. CDR3 DNA: TGTGCCAGCAGCTTAAGAGGGGGCAGAACAGATACGCAGTATTTT.

This clone was seen only a few times. The chain couples TRBV5-1 to TRBJ1-2, with 7 bases that match TRBD1. V was pared by 1 base and J by 8 bases, with 8 bases of the junction left unmatched. The CDR3 is made up of 14 amino acids. In germline, CDR1 is SGHRS, CDR2 YFSETQ. The CDR3 sequence: CASSLTTGEWGYTF. The CDR3 DNA follows: TGCGCCAGCAGCTTGACCACAGGGGAGTGGGGCTACACCTTC.

The chain joins TRBV30 to TRBJ1-6, with D unresolved. Germline V lookup: CDR1 GTSNPN, CDR2 SVGIG (reference sequence). Trimming left V 0 bases short and J 13 bases short, with 22 bases between. The CDR3 is 16 residues long. The CDR3 DNA follows: TGTGCCTGGAGTGTAATGGCAAACCAACCCCCCTTCCCCCTCCACTTT. This codes for CAWSVMANQPPFPLHF.

The CDR3 nucleotides are TGTGCCAGTAGTATCTTCTGGGACAGGTTTGGGGTAAATTCACCCCTCCACTTT. It yields the protein CASSIFWDRFGVNSPLHF. The chain is built from TRBV19 and TRBJ1-6; 8 nucleotides agree with TRBD1. This CDR3 spans 18 amino acids. CDR1 and CDR2 (germline): LNHDA, SQIVND (reference sequence). Losses at the gene ends were 3 bases for V and 7 bases for J; bases not matched to a gene: 14.

This rearrangement joins TRBV5-1 to TRBJ1-4; TRBD1 is a possible D gene (6 bases). From germline, CDR1 is SGHRS and CDR2 YFSETQ. The CDR3 spans 16 residues. The V end lost 3 bases, the J end lost 3 bases, and 15 bases lay between the germline ends. CDR3 bases: TGCGCCAGCAGCTCTCAATCCAGGGGATCTAATGAAAAACTGTTTTTT. As protein: CASSSQSRGSNEKLFF.

The chain links TRBV5-8 to TRBJ2-1, with 7 bases lining up with TRBD2. The length of the CDR3 is 15 residues. The germline CDR1 and CDR2 sequences are SGHTS and YDEGEE. Losses at the gene ends were 3 bases for V and 7 bases for J; bases not matched to a gene: 10. The CDR3 DNA is TGTGCCAGCAGCTGGCCGGGACTATCAAAGAATGAGCAGTTCTTC. It encodes CASSWPGLSKNEQFF.

The V gene is TRBV5-5, the J gene TRBJ1-5; 8 bases agree with TRBD1. The ends lost 4 bases at V and 8 bases at J; junction bases unmatched: 11. CDR1 and CDR2 (germline): SGHKS, YYEKEE (reference sequence). CDR3 length: 15 residues. The CDR3 coding sequence is TGTGCCAGCAGCCCGAACCGGGACAGGCGCGAGCCCCAGCATTTT. Its protein product is CASSPNRDRREPQHF.

The chain is built from TRBV28 and TRBJ1-1, with D possibly being TRBD1 (5 bases). Germline V lookup: CDR1 MDHEN, CDR2 SYDVKM. The CDR3 contains 14 residues. The V end was cut by 6 bases, the J end by 7 bases, with 18 bases between. The CDR3 bases are TGTGCCAGCAGCCCTGTGGGGCGACGAATTGAAGCTTTCTTT. This encodes CASSPVGRRIEAFF.

V gene TRBV6-1 combines with J gene TRBJ2-7; tentative D call: TRBD2 (6 bases). CDR1 and CDR2 from the germline V gene are MNHNS and SASEGT. The V end was cut by 4 bases, the J end by 6 bases, with 19 bases between. The CDR3 is 15 amino acids. Here the CDR3 reads CASSVLRTGTFEQYF. CDR3 coding DNA: TGTGCCAGCAGTGTTCTTAGGACTGGGACTTTCGAGCAGTACTTC.

The chain carries TRBV7-6 and TRBJ1-1, with D perhaps matching TRBD1 (6 bases). Trimming pared 1 base from V and 0 bases from J, leaving 12 bases between. Germline-derived CDR1 and CDR2 are SGHVS and FNYEAQ. The CDR3 length is 16 residues. The CDR3 loop is CASSLGWTAMNTEAFF. The DNA of the CDR3 is TGTGCCAGCAGCTTAGGGTGGACAGCCATGAACACTGAAGCTTTCTTT.